The source of this TCR beta chain is a study of CD8+ T cells in alopecia areata. Whole-study context: Patients received oral tofacitinib, 5 to 10 mg twice daily, for moderate-to-severe alopecia areata.

From germline, CDR1 is SGHTA and CDR2 FQGNSA. With 2 bases removed from V and 10 bases from J, the gap between germline ends came to 12 bases. The CDR3 spans 14 residues. Investigators isolated RNA and reverse transcribed it into cDNA to act as the sequencing template. Repertoires were generated with immunoSEQ multiplex PCR, while TCRdb's copy carries only in-frame clones and drops some. The data show 90,000 to 100,000 clones, with more than 35% seen just once and 1% to 1.5% held by the top ten. On this clone itself: Antigen unknown.

PBMC-derived CD4+ and CD8+ T cells were sorted. General study points: Normal skin's resident alphabeta T cells are sequenced alongside lesional scalp T cells.

The sequence was obtained from a human donor with alopecia areata. What was sequenced was CD4+ T cells sorted from blood. The chain combines TRBV7-2 with TRBJ2-6; D is ambiguous. The CDR3 loop is CASSLQQPLNVLTF. CDR3 DNA sequence: TGTGCCAGCAGCTTACAACAGCCCTTGAACGTCCTGACTTTC.